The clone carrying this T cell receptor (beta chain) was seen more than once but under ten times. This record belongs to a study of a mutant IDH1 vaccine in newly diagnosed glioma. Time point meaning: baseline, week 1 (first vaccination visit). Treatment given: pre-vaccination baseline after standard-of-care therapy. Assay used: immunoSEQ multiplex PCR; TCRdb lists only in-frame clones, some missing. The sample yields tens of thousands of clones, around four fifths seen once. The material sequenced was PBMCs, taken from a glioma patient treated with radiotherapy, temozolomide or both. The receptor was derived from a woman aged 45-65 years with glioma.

This chain's CDR3 is CASSIPPGYTF. In DNA, the CDR3 is TGTGCCAGCAGTATCCCACCAGGCTACACCTTC. The V call is TRBV2, the J call TRBJ1-2; D unclear. Germline V gene lookup returns CDR1 SNHLY and CDR2 FYNNEI. CDR3 size: 11 residues. The ends were cut back, 5 bases at V and 8 bases at J, with 9 bases in the middle.